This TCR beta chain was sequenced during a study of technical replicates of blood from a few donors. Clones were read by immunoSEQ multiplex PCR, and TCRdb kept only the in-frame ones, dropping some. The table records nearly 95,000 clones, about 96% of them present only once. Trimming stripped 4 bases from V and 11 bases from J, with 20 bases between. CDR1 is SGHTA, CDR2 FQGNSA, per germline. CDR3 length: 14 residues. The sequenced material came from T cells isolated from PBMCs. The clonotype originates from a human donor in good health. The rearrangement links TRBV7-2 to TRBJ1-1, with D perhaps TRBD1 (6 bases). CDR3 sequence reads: CASSSDSRLPGAFF. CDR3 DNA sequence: TGTGCCAGCAGCTCGGACAGCCGTCTACCGGGGGCTTTCTTT.